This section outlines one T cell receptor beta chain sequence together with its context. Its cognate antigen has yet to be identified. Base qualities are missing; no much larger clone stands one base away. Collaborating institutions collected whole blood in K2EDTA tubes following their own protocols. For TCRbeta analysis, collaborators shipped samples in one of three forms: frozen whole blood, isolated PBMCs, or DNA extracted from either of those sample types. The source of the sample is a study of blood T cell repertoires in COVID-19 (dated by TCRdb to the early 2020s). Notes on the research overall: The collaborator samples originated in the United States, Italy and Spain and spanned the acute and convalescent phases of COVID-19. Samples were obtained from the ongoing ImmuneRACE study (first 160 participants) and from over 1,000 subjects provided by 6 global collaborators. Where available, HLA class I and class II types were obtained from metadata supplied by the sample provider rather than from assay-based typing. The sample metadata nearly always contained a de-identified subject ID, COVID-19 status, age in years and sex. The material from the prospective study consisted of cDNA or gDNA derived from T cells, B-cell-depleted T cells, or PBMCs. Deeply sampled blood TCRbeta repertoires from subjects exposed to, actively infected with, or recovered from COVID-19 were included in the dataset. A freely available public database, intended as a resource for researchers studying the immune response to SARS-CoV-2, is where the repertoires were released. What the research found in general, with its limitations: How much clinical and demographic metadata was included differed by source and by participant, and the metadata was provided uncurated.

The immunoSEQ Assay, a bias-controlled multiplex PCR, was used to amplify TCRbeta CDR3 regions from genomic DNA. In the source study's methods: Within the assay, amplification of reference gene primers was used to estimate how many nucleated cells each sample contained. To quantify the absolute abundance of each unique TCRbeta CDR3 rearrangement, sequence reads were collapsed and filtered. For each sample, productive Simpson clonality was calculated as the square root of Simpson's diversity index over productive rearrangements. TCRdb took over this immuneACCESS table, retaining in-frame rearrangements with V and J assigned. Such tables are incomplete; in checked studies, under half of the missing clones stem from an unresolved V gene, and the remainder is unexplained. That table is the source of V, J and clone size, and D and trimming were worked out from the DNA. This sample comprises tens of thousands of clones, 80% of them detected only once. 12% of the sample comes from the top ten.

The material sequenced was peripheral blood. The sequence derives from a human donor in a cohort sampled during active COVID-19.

The CDR3 reads CASSRTGLTDYGYTF. The sequence in DNA is TGTGCCAGCAGCAGGACAGGGCTTACTGACTATGGCTACACCTTC. Recombination connected TRBV7-2 to TRBJ1-2; 8 junctional bases match TRBD1. The CDR3 measures 15 amino acids from cysteine to phenylalanine. Only CDR3 DNA remains: 45 bases, in frame from the first base. According to the germline V gene, CDR1 reads SGHTA and CDR2 reads FQGNSA. V and J are trimmed by 5 bases and 3 bases, and the gene matches miss 8 bases of the junction.